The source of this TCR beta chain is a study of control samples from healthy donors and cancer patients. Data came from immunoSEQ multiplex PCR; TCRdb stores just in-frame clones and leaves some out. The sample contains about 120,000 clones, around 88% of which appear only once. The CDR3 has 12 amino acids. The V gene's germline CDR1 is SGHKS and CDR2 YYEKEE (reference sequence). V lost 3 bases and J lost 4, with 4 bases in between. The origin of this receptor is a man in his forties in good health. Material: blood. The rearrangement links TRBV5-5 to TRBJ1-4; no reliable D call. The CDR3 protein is CASSSNNEKLFF. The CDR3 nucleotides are TGTGCCAGCAGCTCGAATAATGAAAAACTGTTTTTT.